These 5 T cell receptor beta chains share one sample of origin, sequenced in a study of STAT5B mutations in CD4+ large granular lymphocyte leukemia. Using immunoSEQ multiplex PCR, the repertoire was profiled, and TCRdb retains in-frame clones only, with some absent. This sample has about 24,000 clones; 72% occur once, and the top ten carry nearly 0.65%. Sequenced input: CD4+ T cells from blood buffy coats. The receptors stem from a human donor in good health.

This clone was seen only a few times. This chain connects TRBV6-1 to TRBJ1-6; D remains unclear. Trimming cost V 3 bases and J 7 bases, with 10 bases left between them. This CDR3 spans 14 amino acids. Per germline, CDR1 MNHNS and CDR2 SASEGT. The CDR3 coding sequence is TGTGCCAGCAGTGAGGCCAGAATCAATTCACCCCTCCACTTT. It yields the protein CASSEARINSPLHF.

V and J are TRBV5-6 and TRBJ1-4; 11 bases agree with TRBD1. Germline V CDR1 and CDR2: SGHDT, YYEEEE. Trimming removed 4 bases from V and 7 bases from J; junction bases left unmatched: 3. This CDR3 is 14 amino acids long. This CDR3 is CASSHGTGGEKLFF. In DNA, the CDR3 is TGTGCCAGCAGCCACGGGACAGGGGGTGAAAAACTGTTTTTT. Looking up the rest from reference TRBV5-6 and TRBJ1-4 gives the full variable domain: DAGVTQSPTHLIKTRGQQVTLRCSPKSGHDTVSWYQQALGQGPQFIFQYYEEEERQRGNFPDRFSGHQFPNYSSELNVNALLLGDSALYLCASSHGTGGEKLFFGSGTQLSVL.

On this clone itself: Its ends do not fully match the called genes, so a read error is possible. The DNA of the CDR3 is TGTGCCAGCGGTGAACGGTTGGATTCACCCCTCCACTTT. Translating it yields CASGERLDSPLHF. The gene calls are TRBV2 and TRBJ1-6; D remains unclear. From germline, CDR1 is SNHLY and CDR2 FYNNEI. CDR3 length equals 13 residues.

The chain couples TRBV27 to TRBJ2-1, with D perhaps being TRBD1 or TRBD2 (5 bases each). There are 15 residues in the CDR3. V lost 3 bases, J lost 3 bases, and 12 bases lay in between. Germline CDR1 reads MNHEY; CDR2 reads SMNVEV (reference sequence). The CDR3 DNA sequence: TGTGCCAGCAGTTTGTCCCAGGGAGACTACAATGAGCAGTTCTTC. It is translated as CASSLSQGDYNEQFF.

This clone showed up just once. The chain's CDR3 is CASSSPGQGHYEQYF. The CDR3 DNA reads TGTGCCAGCAGTTCCCCGGGACAGGGACACTACGAGCAGTACTTC. This rearrangement joins TRBV27 to TRBJ2-7; the match to TRBD1 covers 9 bases. J was trimmed by 3 bases and V by 4 bases; bases with no gene match: 7. Germline-derived CDR1 and CDR2 are MNHEY and SMNVEV (reference sequence). The CDR3 consists of 15 residues.